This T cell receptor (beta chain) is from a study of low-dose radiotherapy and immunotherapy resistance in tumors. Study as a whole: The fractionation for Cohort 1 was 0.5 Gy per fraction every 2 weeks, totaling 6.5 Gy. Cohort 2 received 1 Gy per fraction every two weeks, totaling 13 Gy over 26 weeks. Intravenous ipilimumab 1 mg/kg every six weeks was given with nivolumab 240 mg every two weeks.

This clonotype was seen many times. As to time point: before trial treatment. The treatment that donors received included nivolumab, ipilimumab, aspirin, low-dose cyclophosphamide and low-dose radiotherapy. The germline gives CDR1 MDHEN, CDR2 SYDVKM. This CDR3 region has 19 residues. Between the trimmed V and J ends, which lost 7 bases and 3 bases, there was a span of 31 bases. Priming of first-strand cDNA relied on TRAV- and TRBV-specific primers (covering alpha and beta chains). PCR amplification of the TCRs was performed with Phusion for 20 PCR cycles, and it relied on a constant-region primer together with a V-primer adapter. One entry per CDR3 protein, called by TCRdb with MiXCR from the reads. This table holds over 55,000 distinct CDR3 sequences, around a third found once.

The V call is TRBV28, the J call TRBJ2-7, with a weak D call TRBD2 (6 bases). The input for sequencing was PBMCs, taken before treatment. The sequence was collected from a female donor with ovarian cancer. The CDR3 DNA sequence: TGTGCCAGCACCTCCCCGGGCGGCGGGGATTTGAACCCGCTCTACGAGCAGTACTTC. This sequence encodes CASTSPGGGDLNPLYEQYF.